This T cell receptor (beta chain) derives from a study of naive and memory T cell subsets. Alpha and beta constant region primers primed reverse transcription for blood and skin samples. Amplification of ligated cDNA took four PCR rounds with SP2 and nested alpha and beta constant primers. TCRdb reprocessed the 5' RACE reads via MiXCR and lists one record per CDR3 protein. Found here are tens of thousands of distinct CDR3 sequences, 4% to 4.5% of them singletons; the top ten hold less than 9%. Whole blood, around 2.5 ml, came from adult healthy volunteers. The library had UMIs added by 3' ligation of an oligonucleotide to TCR cDNA. This clonotype was seen at least ten times. This sequence was found in a male donor in good health.

In DNA, the CDR3 is TGTGCCAGCAGTTATTTGGGGGAGGGTCAAGAGACCCAGTACTTC. It specifies CASSYLGEGQETQYF. The rearrangement uses TRBV6-5 and TRBJ2-5, with 7 nucleotides matching TRBD2. The V and J ends lost 3 bases and 2 bases, in that order; junction bases with no gene match: 6. The V gene's germline CDR1 is MNHEY and CDR2 SVGAGI. The CDR3 extends over 15 amino acids.